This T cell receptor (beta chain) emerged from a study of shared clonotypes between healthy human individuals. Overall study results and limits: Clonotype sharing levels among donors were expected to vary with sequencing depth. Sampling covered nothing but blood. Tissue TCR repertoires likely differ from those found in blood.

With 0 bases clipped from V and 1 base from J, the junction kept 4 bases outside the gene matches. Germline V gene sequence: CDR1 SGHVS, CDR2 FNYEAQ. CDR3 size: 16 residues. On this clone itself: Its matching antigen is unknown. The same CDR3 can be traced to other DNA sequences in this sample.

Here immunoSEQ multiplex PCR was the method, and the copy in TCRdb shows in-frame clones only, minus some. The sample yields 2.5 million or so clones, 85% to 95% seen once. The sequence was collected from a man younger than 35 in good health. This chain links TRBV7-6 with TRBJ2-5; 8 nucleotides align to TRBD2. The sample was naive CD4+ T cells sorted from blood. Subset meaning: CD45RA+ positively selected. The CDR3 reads CASSLAAGGPQETQYF. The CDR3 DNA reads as TGTGCCAGCAGCTTAGCGGCGGGGGGACCCCAAGAGACCCAGTACTTC.